Listed here are 8 T cell receptor beta chains from one sample, sequenced in a study of T cells after yellow fever vaccination. Each CDR3 protein is one row after TCRdb ran MiXCR on the 5' RACE reads. The profile shows 200,000 to 300,000 distinct CDR3 sequences, 13% of them singletons. The sequences come from CD4+ T cells sorted from PBMCs, collected 45 days after the yellow fever booster vaccination. The origin of the receptors is a man aged 30 to 45 who received the YFV17D yellow fever vaccine.

The J gene is TRBJ2-1, the V gene TRBV5-1; TRBD2 matches at 8 bases. The CDR3 covers 14 residues. Germline CDR1 is SGHRS and CDR2 is YFSETQ. V trimming: 4 bases; J trimming: 9 bases; junction bases outside the gene matches: 9. The CDR3 loop is CASSHGTLAVEQFF. The CDR3 DNA is TGCGCCAGCAGCCACGGTACACTAGCGGTTGAGCAGTTCTTC.

The chain carries TRBV9 and TRBJ2-7; 9 nucleotides agree with TRBD1. Looked up from germline, CDR1 is SGDLS and CDR2 is YYNGEE. The V segment lost 4 bases and the J segment 4 bases; nucleotides outside the gene matches: 6. The CDR3 is made up of 14 amino acids. CDR3 nucleotides: TGTGCCAGCAGCTTGGGACAGGGAATATACGAGCAGTACTTC. Encoded protein: CASSLGQGIYEQYF.

V gene TRBV4-3 combines with J gene TRBJ2-1; D ambiguous. Germline CDR1 LGHNA, CDR2 YSLEER. V was shortened by 2 bases and J by 10 bases, with 9 bases between the two germline ends. This CDR3 is 12 amino acids long. CDR3 nucleotide sequence: TGCGCCAGCAGCCAAATAGGGCAAGAGCAGTTCTTC. It yields the protein CASSQIGQEQFF.

This chain joins TRBV7-2 and TRBJ2-5, with 7 bases matching TRBD2. This CDR3 contains 13 residues. Per germline, CDR1 SGHTA and CDR2 FQGNSA. Trimming at V came to 7 bases and at J to 4 bases, leaving 6 bases not matched to a gene. The DNA for the CDR3 is TGTGCCAGCACGGGGTCGGGAGGAGAGACCCAGTACTTC. Translation: CASTGSGGETQYF.

The chain has TRBV28 and TRBJ2-2, with 10 bases fitting TRBD2. Germline loops: CDR1 MDHEN, CDR2 SYDVKM. The CDR3 runs 17 residues. J was trimmed by 6 bases and V by 2 bases; bases with no gene match: 9. CDR3 protein: CASSLRLAGDLAGELFF. CDR3 in DNA: TGTGCCAGCAGTTTACGGCTAGCGGGGGATTTGGCCGGGGAGCTGTTTTTT. The variable domain in full, completed from reference TRBV28 and TRBJ2-2, reads DVKVTQSSRYLVKRTGEKVFLECVQDMDHENMFWYRQDPGLGLRLIYFSYDVKMKEKGDIPEGYSVSREKKERFSLILESASTNQTSMYLCASSLRLAGDLAGELFFGEGSRLTVL.

A few counts support this clonotype. The chain is built from TRBV6-5 and TRBJ2-3; D remains ambiguous. This CDR3 comprises 13 residues. Germline CDR1 is MNHEY and CDR2 is SVGAGI. V was cut by 5 bases and J by 6 bases, with 12 bases left in between. The CDR3 region is CASSTPRGDTQYF. The DNA for the CDR3 is TGTGCCAGCAGTACTCCCCGAGGTGATACGCAGTATTTT.

This clonotype has a handful of counts. The chain couples TRBV18 to TRBJ1-5; TRBD1 matches 7 bases. This CDR3 has 15 amino acids. The V gene's germline CDR1 is KGHSH and CDR2 LQKENI. Trimming removed 6 bases from V and 7 bases from J; junction bases left unmatched: 12. Here the CDR3 DNA reads TGTGCCAGCTCTCTACGACAGGGTTTAATACAGCCCCAGCATTTT. It is translated as CASSLRQGLIQPQHF.

This clonotype was seen only a few times. V and J are TRBV28 and TRBJ2-5, with D perhaps given as TRBD1 or TRBD2 (7 bases each). The length of the CDR3 is 13 residues. V was trimmed by 10 bases and J by 1 base, leaving 13 bases between them. Germline V gives CDR1 MDHEN, CDR2 SYDVKM. CDR3 DNA sequence: TGTGCCATCGGGGGGACAGCCCAAGAGACCCAGTACTTC. This translates into CAIGGTAQETQYF.